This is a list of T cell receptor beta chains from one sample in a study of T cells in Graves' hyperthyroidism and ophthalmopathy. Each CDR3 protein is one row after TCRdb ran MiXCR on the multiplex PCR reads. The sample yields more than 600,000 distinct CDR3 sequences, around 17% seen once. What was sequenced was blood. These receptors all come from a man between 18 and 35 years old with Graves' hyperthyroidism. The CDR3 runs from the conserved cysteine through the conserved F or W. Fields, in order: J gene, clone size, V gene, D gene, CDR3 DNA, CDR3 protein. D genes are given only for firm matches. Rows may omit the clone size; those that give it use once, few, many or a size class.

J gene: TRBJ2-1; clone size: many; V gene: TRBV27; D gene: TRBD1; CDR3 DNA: TGTGCCAGCAGCCTCGGGACAGGGGGTGTGAATGAGCAGTTCTTC; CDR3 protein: CASSLGTGGVNEQFF
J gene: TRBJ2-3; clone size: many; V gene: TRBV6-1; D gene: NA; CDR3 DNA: TGTGCCAGCAGTGCAACGCCCCGGACCCCTGTCGAGGATACGCAGTATTTT; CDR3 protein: CASSATPRTPVEDTQYF
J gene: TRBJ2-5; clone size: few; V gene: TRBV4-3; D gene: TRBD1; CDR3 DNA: TGCGCCAGCAGCCAAGATTTGACAGGGGGGGAGACCCAGTACTTC; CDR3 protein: CASSQDLTGGETQYF
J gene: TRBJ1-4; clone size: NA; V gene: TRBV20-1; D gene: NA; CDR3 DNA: TGCAGTGCTAGAATGCAGGGCGGGGAAAAACTGTTTTTT; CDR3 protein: CSARMQGGEKLFF
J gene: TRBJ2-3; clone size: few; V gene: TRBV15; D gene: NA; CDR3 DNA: TGTGCCACCAGCAGAGATGGGTCCGCCGGTACGCAGTATTTT; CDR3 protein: CATSRDGSAGTQYF
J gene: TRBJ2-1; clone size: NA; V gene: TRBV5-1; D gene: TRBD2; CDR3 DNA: TGCGCCAGCAGCTTGATAGTCGCGGGAGAGACCACTGGGTATAATGAGCAGTTCTTC; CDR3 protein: CASSLIVAGETTGYNEQFF
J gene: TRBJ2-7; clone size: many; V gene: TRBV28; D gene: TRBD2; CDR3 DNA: TGTGCCAGCAGCCCTACTAGCGGGAGCATGTACGAGCAGTACTTC; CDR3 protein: CASSPTSGSMYEQYF
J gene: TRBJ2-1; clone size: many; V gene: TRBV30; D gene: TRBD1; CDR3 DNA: TGTGCCTGGAGGTCAGGGGGAAATGAGCAGTTCTTC; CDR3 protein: CAWRSGGNEQFF
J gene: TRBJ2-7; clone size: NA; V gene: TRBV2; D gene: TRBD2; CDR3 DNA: TGTGCCAGCAACCGAAATAGCGGGAGGTCGGGCGAGCAGTACTTC; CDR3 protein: CASNRNSGRSGEQYF
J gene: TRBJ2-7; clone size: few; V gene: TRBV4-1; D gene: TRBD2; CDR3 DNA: TGCGCCAGCAGCCAAGGGACTAGCGGGACGGAAGAGCAGTACTTC; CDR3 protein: CASSQGTSGTEEQYF
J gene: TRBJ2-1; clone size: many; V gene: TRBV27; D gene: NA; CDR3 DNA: TGTGCCAGCAGTTCCCTCTACTCTAGCGATGAGCAGTTCTTC; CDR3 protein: CASSSLYSSDEQFF
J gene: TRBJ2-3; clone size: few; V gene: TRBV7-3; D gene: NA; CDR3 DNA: TGTGCCAGCAGCAAGGAGACAGGCGGAGATACGCAGTATTTT; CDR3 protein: CASSKETGGDTQYF
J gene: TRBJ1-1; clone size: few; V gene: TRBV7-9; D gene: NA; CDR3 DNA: TGTGCCAGCAGCCGTTCGCTGGGACCGGGGACTGAAGCTTTCTTT; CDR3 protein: CASSRSLGPGTEAFF
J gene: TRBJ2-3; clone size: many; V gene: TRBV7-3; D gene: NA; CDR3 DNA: TGTGCCAGCAGCCTCGGGACACGGAGCACAGATACGCAGTATTTT; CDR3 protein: CASSLGTRSTDTQYF
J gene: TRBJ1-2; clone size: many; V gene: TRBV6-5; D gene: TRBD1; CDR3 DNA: TGTGCCAGCAGTTACGTGACAGGGAGCGGCTACACCTTC; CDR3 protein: CASSYVTGSGYTF